This T cell receptor (beta chain) comes out of a study of chemoradiotherapy in HPV16-positive cancers. Study-level information: Candidate HPV-specific clones and shared TCR motifs came from a couple of HPV16-positive patients.

Method: immunoSEQ multiplex PCR; TCRdb's copy keeps in-frame clones and lacks some. Among about 35,000 clones listed, 80% to 95% were seen once. The ends were cut back, 3 bases at V and 7 bases at J, with 16 bases in the middle. Germline V gene lookup returns CDR1 LNHDA and CDR2 SQIVND (reference sequence). The CDR3 covers 16 residues. This clone was observed once. Antigen unknown. General study points: Functional assays defining HPV-specific T cells used only a couple of HPV16-positive patients. Candidate HPV-specific clones and E7-related TCR motifs grew in tumor during treatment.

The sample in question was blood, obtained from a patient who underwent chemoradiotherapy. J is TRBJ1-6 and V is TRBV19; TRBD1 is a possible D gene (6 bases). The sequence was collected from a human donor with HPV-associated anogenital cancer. The CDR3 bases are TGTGCCAGTAGTATGGTTCTGCAGGGGCGCAATTCACCCCTCCACTTT. This sequence encodes CASSMVLQGRNSPLHF.